This TCR beta chain derives from a study of blood T cell repertoires in COVID-19. CDR3 length equals 16 residues. The J segment lost 7 bases and the V segment lost 0 bases, leaving 9 bases of the junction unmatched. The germline V gene has CDR1 GTSNPN and CDR2 SVGIG (reference sequence). Method: immunoSEQ multiplex PCR; TCRdb's copy keeps in-frame clones and lacks some. The table shows around 250,000 clones, with roughly 89% occurring only once. Sequencing was done on a sample of peripheral blood. The chain recombines TRBV30 with TRBJ1-4; 9 bases align to TRBD1. This sequence was found in a woman aged 40 to 50 who had recovered from COVID-19. The CDR3 loop is CAWSVRGGQGGEKLFF. CDR3 DNA: TGTGCCTGGAGTGTAAGAGGGGGACAGGGCGGTGAAAAACTGTTTTTT.